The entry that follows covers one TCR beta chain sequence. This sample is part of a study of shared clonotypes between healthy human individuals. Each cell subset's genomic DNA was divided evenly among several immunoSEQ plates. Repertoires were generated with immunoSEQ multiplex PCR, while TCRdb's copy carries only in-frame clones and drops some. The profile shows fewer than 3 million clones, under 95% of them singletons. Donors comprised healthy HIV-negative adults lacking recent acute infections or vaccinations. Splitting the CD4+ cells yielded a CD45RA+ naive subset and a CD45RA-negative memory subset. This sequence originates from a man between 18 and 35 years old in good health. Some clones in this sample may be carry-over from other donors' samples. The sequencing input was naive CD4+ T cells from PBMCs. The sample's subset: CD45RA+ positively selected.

The CDR3 coding sequence is TGTGCCAGCAGCCGCCGCCGGGACAGCCGCTCCTACGAGCAGTACTTC. This codes for CASSRRRDSRSYEQYF. The chain employs TRBV11-2 and TRBJ2-7, with 7 bases identical to TRBD1. Per germline, CDR1 SGHAT and CDR2 FQNNGV. The CDR3 is 16 residues long. V dropped 5 bases and J dropped 0; count of bases not matched to a gene: 10.